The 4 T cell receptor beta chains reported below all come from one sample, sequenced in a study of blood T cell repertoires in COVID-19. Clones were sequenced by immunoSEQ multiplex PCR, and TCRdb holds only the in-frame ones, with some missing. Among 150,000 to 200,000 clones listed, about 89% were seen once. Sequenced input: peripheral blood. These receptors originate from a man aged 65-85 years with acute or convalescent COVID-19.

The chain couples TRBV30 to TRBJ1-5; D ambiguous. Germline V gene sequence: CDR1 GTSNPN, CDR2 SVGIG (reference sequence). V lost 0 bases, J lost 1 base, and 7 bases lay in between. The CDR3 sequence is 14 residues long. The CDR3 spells CAWSVPTSNQPQHF. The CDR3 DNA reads TGTGCCTGGAGTGTACCCACAAGCAATCAGCCCCAGCATTTT.

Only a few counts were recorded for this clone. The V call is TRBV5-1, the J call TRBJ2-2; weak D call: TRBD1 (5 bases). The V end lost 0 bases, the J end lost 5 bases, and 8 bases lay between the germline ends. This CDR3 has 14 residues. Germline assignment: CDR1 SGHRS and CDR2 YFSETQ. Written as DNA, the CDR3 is TGCGCCAGCAGCTTGGAAGGGGAAACCGGGGAGCTGTTTTTT. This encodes CASSLEGETGELFF.

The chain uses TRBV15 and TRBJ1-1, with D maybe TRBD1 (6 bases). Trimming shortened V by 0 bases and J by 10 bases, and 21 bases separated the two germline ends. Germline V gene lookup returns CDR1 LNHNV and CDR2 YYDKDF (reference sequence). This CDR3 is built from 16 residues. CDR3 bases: TGTGCCACCAGCAGAGAGGCAGGGGACCTGCTTGGGGGAGCTTTCTTT. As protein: CATSREAGDLLGGAFF.

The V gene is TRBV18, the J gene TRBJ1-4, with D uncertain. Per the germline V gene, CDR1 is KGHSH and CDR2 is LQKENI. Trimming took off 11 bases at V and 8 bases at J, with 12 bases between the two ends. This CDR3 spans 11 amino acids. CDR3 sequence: CAGSPGEKLFF. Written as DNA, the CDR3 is TGTGCCGGGTCACCCGGGGAAAAACTGTTTTTT.